This TCR beta chain was recovered during a study of radiation and T cells in renal cell carcinoma. Study-wide background: Nephrectomy followed 15 Gy stereotactic body radiation by 4 weeks.

Here immunoSEQ multiplex PCR was the method, and the copy in TCRdb shows in-frame clones only, minus some. The sample gives roughly 100,000 clones, approximately 86% of which show up once; around 7.9% is in the top ten. Time point of the sample: baseline pretreatment blood. Documented treatment: 15 Gy SBRT to primary tumor, nephrectomy 4 weeks later. Blood was sampled at baseline, 2 weeks and 4 weeks after SBRT. This receptor was identified in a man aged 50 to 60 with renal cell carcinoma. Sequenced material: blood, taken from a patient whose treatment included radiotherapy and nephrectomy.

CDR3 residues: CASTTLAGNPDTQYF. The DNA for the CDR3 is TGTGCCAGCACCACTTTAGCGGGGAATCCAGATACGCAGTATTTT. The chain uses TRBV6-5 and TRBJ2-3; 8 bases match TRBD2. After removal of 7 bases from V and 4 bases from J, the junction contained 10 bases not matched to a gene. Germline V gene lookup returns CDR1 MNHEY and CDR2 SVGAGI. The CDR3 consists of 15 residues.